The 19 T cell receptor beta chains below come from one sample, sequenced in a study of T cell responses to AZD1222 COVID-19 vaccine. Clones were read by immunoSEQ multiplex PCR, and TCRdb kept only the in-frame ones, dropping some. The table lists over 100,000 clones, around nine tenths of them singletons. This specimen consisted of peripheral blood, obtained 28 days after the second dose of the MenACWY control vaccine. All receptors derive from an adult who received the MenACWY meningococcal vaccine as a control.

The chain has TRBV4-1 and TRBJ1-2; D might be TRBD1 (6 bases). V dropped 2 bases and J dropped 9 bases, with 13 bases sitting between them. The CDR3 runs to 13 residues. From germline, CDR1 is MGHRA and CDR2 YSYEKL. The DNA for the CDR3 is TGCGCCAGCAGCCAACCCAGGGGAAGGAGCTACACCTTC. Protein: CASSQPRGRSYTF.

J is TRBJ2-5 and V is TRBV15; TRBD1 matches at 7 bases. With V trimmed by 5 bases and J by 4 bases, 10 bases remained unmatched. CDR3 length: 15 residues. CDR1 and CDR2 (germline): LNHNV, YYDKDF (reference sequence). The CDR3 DNA reads TGTGCCACCAGCCCCCCGGGGACAGCAGGAGAGACCCAGTACTTC. This translates into CATSPPGTAGETQYF. Full variable domain (rest looked up from reference TRBV15 and TRBJ2-5): DAMVIQNPRYQVTQFGKPVTLSCSQTLNHNVMYWYQQKSSQAPKLLFHYYDKDFNNEADTPDNFQSRRPNTSFCFLDIRSPGLGDTAMYLCATSPPGTAGETQYFGPGTRLLVL.

This clone was counted once. DNA for the CDR3: TGTGCCAGCAGTTTAGGGCGGCACATGAACACTGAAGCTTTCTTT. Its translation: CASSLGRHMNTEAFF. The J gene is TRBJ1-1, the V gene TRBV28; D remains unclear. This CDR3 region has 15 residues. Germline V gene data show CDR1 as MDHEN and CDR2 as SYDVKM. V was trimmed by 2 bases and J by 0 bases, leaving 10 bases between them.

The V gene is TRBV2, the J gene TRBJ1-2; the D is unclear. The CDR3 extends over 14 amino acids. Germline V gene data show CDR1 as SNHLY and CDR2 as FYNNEI. Between the trimmed V and J ends, which lost 3 bases and 4 bases, there was a span of 12 bases. The CDR3: CASSELDQIYGYTF. The CDR3 region has the DNA TGTGCCAGCAGTGAGTTGGACCAAATCTATGGCTACACCTTC.

This clone appeared a few times. The chain uses TRBV4-3 and TRBJ1-2; possibly TRBD1 for D (6 bases). Trimming took 4 bases from V and 14 from J, leaving 20 bases between them. This CDR3 is built from 13 residues. The germline gives CDR1 LGHNA, CDR2 YSLEER. This chain's CDR3 is CASSPGDGDQETF. The CDR3 nucleotides read TGCGCCAGCAGCCCAGGGGACGGGGACCAGGAAACCTTC.

The chain uses TRBV24-1 and TRBJ1-1; no definite D call. V was cut by 4 bases and J by 3 bases, with 11 bases left in between. This CDR3 comprises 14 residues. The germline CDR1 and CDR2 sequences are KGHDR and SFDVKD. CDR3 in amino acids: CATSDASSYTEAFF. In DNA, the CDR3 is TGTGCCACCAGTGACGCCAGCAGCTACACTGAAGCTTTCTTT.

The V gene is TRBV3-1 (or the pseudogene TRBV3-2), the J gene TRBJ1-5, with 7 positions matching TRBD1. CDR3 length: 19 residues. CDR1 and CDR2 (germline): LGHDT, YNNKEL (reference sequence). The junction had 15 bases not matched to a gene; V was cut back by 4 bases and J by 0 bases. The CDR3 sequence: CASSPSRRTGLYSNQPQHF. The CDR3 DNA reads TGTGCCAGCAGCCCTTCTAGAAGGACAGGCCTTTATAGCAATCAGCCCCAGCATTTT.

The chain recombines TRBV4-3 with TRBJ2-2, with D uncertain. Trimming took 1 base from V and 0 from J, leaving 9 bases between them. There are 16 residues in the CDR3. CDR1 is LGHNA and CDR2 is YSLEER in the germline V gene. The CDR3 sequence is CASSQGRAANTGELFF. DNA of the CDR3: TGCGCCAGCAGCCAAGGACGGGCCGCGAACACCGGGGAGCTGTTTTTT.

Comment on this clone: The identical CDR3 is also encoded by other nucleotide sequences in the sample. This chain joins TRBV13 and TRBJ1-2; maybe TRBD1 (6 bases). The CDR3 has 16 amino acids. CDR1 is PRHDT, CDR2 FYEKMQ, per germline (reference sequence). Trimming took 0 bases from V and 4 from J, leaving 15 bases between them. The CDR3 reads CASSLGRGRGGYGYTF. In nucleotides, the CDR3 is TGTGCCAGCAGCTTAGGCCGCGGCAGGGGTGGCTATGGCTACACCTTC.

The V and J genes are TRBV4-2 and TRBJ1-5; perhaps TRBD1 as D (6 bases). CDR1 is LGHNA and CDR2 is YNFKEQ in the germline V gene. The CDR3 covers 17 residues. V was cut by 0 bases and J by 2 bases, with 14 bases left in between. The CDR3 nucleotides are TGTGCCAGCAGCCAAGAAGGCTCGGGGGGCGGCAATCAGCCCCAGCATTTT. It codes for CASSQEGSGGGNQPQHF.

This chain connects TRBV9 to TRBJ1-1, with 10 bases lining up with TRBD1. Germline CDR1 and CDR2: SGDLS and YYNGEE. V shed 3 bases, J shed 4 bases, and the junction held 6 bases outside the gene matches. This CDR3 has 15 residues. This CDR3 is CASSGRQGAATEAFF. In DNA, the CDR3 is TGTGCCAGCAGCGGGCGACAGGGGGCCGCCACTGAAGCTTTCTTT.

The chain has TRBV2 and TRBJ2-1; no clear D gene. In germline, CDR1 is SNHLY, CDR2 FYNNEI. The germline V and J ends were trimmed by 2 bases and 7 bases, with 12 bases remaining between them. This CDR3 is built from 14 residues. The CDR3, as DNA: TGTGCCAGCAGTGAATCAGACCACGGGAATGAGCAGTTCTTC. Translation: CASSESDHGNEQFF.

The CDR3 DNA reads as TGTGCCACTCACCGGACAGGAGGGTATAGCAATCAGCCCCAGCATTTT. This encodes CATHRTGGYSNQPQHF. The chain uses TRBV19 and TRBJ1-5; 7 bases are a match to TRBD1. In germline, CDR1 is LNHDA, CDR2 SQIVND (reference sequence). The CDR3 totals 16 residues. The V and J ends lost 10 bases and 0 bases, in that order; junction bases with no gene match: 12.

The J gene is TRBJ2-7, the V gene TRBV7-8, with D perhaps TRBD1 (6 bases). The V gene's germline CDR1 is SGHVS and CDR2 FQNEAQ. V was cut by 7 bases and J by 5 bases, with 12 bases left in between. The CDR3 sequence is 12 residues long. CDR3 protein: CASKGGIDEQYF. The DNA for the CDR3 is TGTGCCAGCAAAGGGGGAATTGACGAGCAGTACTTC.

This rearrangement joins TRBV7-6 to TRBJ2-5; 10 bases are shared with TRBD2. Unmatched junction bases numbered 14, after V lost 4 bases and J lost 6 bases. Per germline, CDR1 SGHVS and CDR2 FNYEAQ. The CDR3 extends over 17 amino acids. The CDR3 region is CASSSLAGGLGRQTQYF. CDR3 sequence (DNA): TGTGCCAGCAGCTCGTTAGCGGGGGGCCTGGGGAGGCAGACCCAGTACTTC.

CDR3 nucleotide sequence: TGTGCCAGCAGTGGGTATAGCGGGGGGCTCGCAGATACGCAGTATTTT. The encoded protein is CASSGYSGGLADTQYF. The chain uses TRBV6-1 and TRBJ2-3, with TRBD2 matching over 10 bases. In germline, CDR1 is MNHNS, CDR2 SASEGT. The V gene end was trimmed by 4 bases and the J gene end by 4 bases; junction bases not matched to a gene: 8. CDR3 length: 16 residues.

For this clone: The junction shows a germline mismatch at one end, possibly a read error. CDR3 in amino acids: CASSQQSGRVPYDF. CDR3 nucleotide sequence: TGTGCCAGCAGCCAACAATCAGGGAGGGTCCCATACGACTTC. The V call is TRBV3-1 (or the pseudogene TRBV3-2), the J call TRBJ1-2; TRBD1 is a possible D gene (5 bases). The CDR3 is 14 residues long. Looked up from germline, CDR1 is LGHDT and CDR2 is YNNKEL (reference sequence).

The V gene is TRBV7-3, the J gene TRBJ1-3; a weak D match, TRBD1 (6 bases). V lost 0 bases and J 4 bases, leaving 7 bases between the germline ends. Germline V gene data show CDR1 as SGHTA and CDR2 as FQGTGA. This CDR3 spans 14 amino acids. The CDR3 DNA sequence: TGTGCCAGCAGCTTAACGGGGGGCGGAAACACCATATATTTT. Protein: CASSLTGGGNTIYF.

The chain combines TRBV14 with TRBJ1-3; the D is unclear. With 0 bases removed from V and 2 bases from J, the gap between germline ends came to 8 bases. CDR1 SGHDN and CDR2 FVKESK come from the germline V gene. The CDR3 covers 15 residues. CDR3 sequence reads: CASSQDLRTGNTIYF. The CDR3, as DNA: TGTGCCAGCAGCCAAGATTTACGGACTGGAAACACCATATATTTT.